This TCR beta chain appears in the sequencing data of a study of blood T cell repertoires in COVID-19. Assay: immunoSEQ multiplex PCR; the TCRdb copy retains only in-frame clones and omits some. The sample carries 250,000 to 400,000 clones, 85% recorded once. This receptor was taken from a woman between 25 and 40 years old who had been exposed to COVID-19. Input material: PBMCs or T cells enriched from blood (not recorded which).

This CDR3 reads CASRKGQGSDTQYF. CDR3 in DNA: TGTGCCAGCAGGAAGGGACAGGGGTCAGATACGCAGTATTTT. The V gene is TRBV4-2, the J gene TRBJ2-3, with TRBD1 matching 10 bases. The germline CDR1 and CDR2 sequences are LGHNA and YNFKEQ. The CDR3 has 14 residues. Unmatched junction bases numbered 4, after V lost 6 bases and J lost 4 bases.